Shown below are 16 T cell receptor beta chains from a single sample sequenced in a study of blood T cells in healthy people across ages. A J-beta primer mix and a sample-barcoded 5' primer were used in a second PCR of about 7 to 11 cycles. TCRdb reprocessed the 5' RACE reads with MiXCR, giving one entry per CDR3 protein. The table includes around 1.5 million distinct CDR3 sequences, roughly 32% detected once. Material: blood. Receptors originate from a woman in her thirties in good health.

This CDR3 is CASSQALVADTQYF. Here the CDR3 DNA reads TGCGCCAGCAGCCAGGCCTTGGTGGCAGATACGCAGTATTTT. The rearrangement joins TRBV4-1 to TRBJ2-3; unclear D gene. CDR1 and CDR2 from the germline V gene are MGHRA and YSYEKL. The CDR3 consists of 14 residues. The V gene lost 3 bases and the J gene lost 4 bases, with 11 bases spanning the gap.

This clonotype has more than one count but fewer than ten. This clone may be a read error of a much larger clone one base away. V gene TRBV4-1 combines with J gene TRBJ1-2, with a tentative D call TRBD1 (6 bases). Trimming removed 4 bases from V and 6 bases from J, with 15 bases in between. This CDR3 comprises 14 residues. CDR1 MGHRA and CDR2 YSYEKL come from the germline V gene. The CDR3 sequence is CASSPVGQGNGYTF. CDR3 DNA sequence: TGCGCCAGCAGCCCGGTGGGTCAGGGGAATGGCTACACCTTC.

V and J are TRBV21-1 and TRBJ2-7. TRBV21-1 is a listed pseudogene. The CDR3 is 14 amino acids. CDR3 in amino acids: CTSSKIQKDYEQYF. Here the CDR3 DNA reads TGTACCAGCAGCAAAATACAGAAGGACTACGAGCAGTACTTC.

The gene calls are TRBV12-3 or TRBV12-4 and TRBJ2-1; no reliable D call. The V gene lost 3 bases and the J gene lost 9 bases, with 9 bases spanning the gap. This CDR3 spans 12 amino acids. This CDR3 reads CASSFGVPEQFF. The CDR3 DNA is TGTGCCAGCAGTTTTGGAGTTCCTGAGCAGTTCTTC.

CDR3 amino acids: CASSQWTDQETQYF. The CDR3 bases are TGTGCCAGCAGCCAATGGACAGACCAAGAGACCCAGTACTTC. This sequence joins TRBV7-8 and TRBJ2-5; D might be TRBD1 (6 bases). The germline V gene encodes CDR1 SGHVS and CDR2 FQNEAQ. This CDR3 has 14 residues. Trimming left V 5 bases short and J 0 bases short, with 10 bases between.

The V gene is TRBV9, the J gene TRBJ2-7; the D gene could be TRBD1 or TRBD2 (6 bases each). Germline CDR1 is SGDLS and CDR2 is YYNGEE. The CDR3 has 15 amino acids. Trimming stripped 0 bases from V and 3 bases from J, with 13 bases between. In nucleotides, the CDR3 is TGTGCCAGCAGCGTAGGGGGGGCTGATTTCTACGAGCAGTACTTC. It encodes CASSVGGADFYEQYF.

The V call is TRBV30, the J call TRBJ2-7, with a possible D match to TRBD2 (6 bases). The germline gives CDR1 GTSNPN, CDR2 SVGIG (reference sequence). Trimming removed 6 bases from V and 1 base from J, with 13 bases in between. The CDR3 is made up of 13 amino acids. The CDR3 DNA sequence: TGTGCCTGCCGGGGGTCCGGGTCCTACGAGCAGTACTTC. It yields the protein CACRGSGSYEQYF.

The rearrangement uses TRBV29-1 and TRBJ1-1, with no clear D. The CDR3 extends over 10 amino acids. Trimming removed 3 bases from V and 6 bases from J, with 5 bases in between. CDR1 and CDR2 (germline): SQVTM, ANQGSEA. The CDR3 bases are TGCAGCGTTGACGTACCTGAAGCTTTCTTT. It encodes CSVDVPEAFF.

The V call is TRBV27, the J call TRBJ2-7; D gene ambiguous. The CDR3 sequence is 14 residues long. CDR1 is MNHEY, CDR2 SMNVEV, per germline (reference sequence). V lost 0 bases and J 6 bases, leaving 12 bases between the germline ends. CDR3 protein: CASSLSRNNSEQYF. The CDR3 nucleotides are TGTGCCAGCAGTTTATCGAGAAACAACTCCGAGCAGTACTTC.

This clonotype was observed a single time. The gene calls are TRBV6-6 and TRBJ2-4, with 10 bases lining up with TRBD1. The J call could be wrong; TRBJ2-7 is a better fit for the DNA end. The CDR3 extends over 14 amino acids. The germline V gene encodes CDR1 MNHNY and CDR2 SVGAGI (reference sequence). The CDR3 coding sequence is TGTGCCAGCCGATCGGGACAGGGGTTGGACGAGCAGTACTTC. Translation gives CASRSGQGLDEQYF.

This clonotype occurred a few times. The gene calls are TRBV27 and TRBJ2-7; D is perhaps TRBD2 (6 bases). The germline CDR1 and CDR2 sequences are MNHEY and SMNVEV (reference sequence). The V end was cut by 8 bases, the J end by 2 bases, with 16 bases between. The CDR3 is 14 amino acids. CDR3 protein: CASGTGGIAYEQYF. The CDR3 DNA follows: TGTGCCAGCGGGACTGGCGGGATAGCCTACGAGCAGTACTTC.

The CDR3: CASSRKRQYQETQYF. The CDR3 bases are TGTGCCAGCAGCAGAAAAAGACAGTACCAAGAGACCCAGTACTTC. The chain uses TRBV7-9 and TRBJ2-5, with D perhaps TRBD1 (5 bases). The germline gives CDR1 SEHNR, CDR2 FQNEAQ (reference sequence). The V end was cut by 5 bases, the J end by 0 bases, with 13 bases between. This CDR3 is 15 amino acids long.

A word on this clonotype: The junction and the germline gene differ at one end; a read error may be behind it. The chain uses TRBV7-2 and TRBJ1-1; D perhaps matches TRBD1 (6 bases). The CDR3 length is 15 residues. Germline loops: CDR1 SGHTA, CDR2 FQGNSA. In DNA, the CDR3 is TGTGCCAGCAGCTTAGGGGGAGGCAGGGGTCTAGAAGCTTTTTTT. Residues: CASSLGGGRGLEAFF. The full variable domain, completed using reference TRBV7-2 and TRBJ1-1, is GAGVSQSPSNKVTEKGKDVELRCDPISGHTALYWYRQSLGQGLEFLIYFQGNSAPDKSGLPSDRFSAERTGGSVSTLTIQRTQQEDSAVYLCASSLGGGRGLEAFFGQGTRLTVV.

The chain carries TRBV7-2 and TRBJ2-5, with D perhaps TRBD1 (6 bases). The V end was cut by 5 bases, the J end by 5 bases, with 12 bases between. The CDR3 covers 13 residues. The germline gives CDR1 SGHTA, CDR2 FQGNSA. CDR3 protein: CASSRQVDETQYF. The CDR3 DNA reads as TGTGCCAGCAGCAGACAGGTAGACGAGACCCAGTACTTC.

Concerning this clonotype itself: One end of the junction is discordant with germline, which a read error may explain. This chain links TRBV5-1 with TRBJ2-7, with D perhaps given as TRBD1 or TRBD2 (5 bases each). The CDR3 contains 13 residues. Germline CDR1 reads SGHRS; CDR2 reads YFSETQ. The DNA for the CDR3 is TGCGTCAGCAGCTTGGTGGCAGGGACCGAGCAGTACTTC. Amino acids: CVSSLVAGTEQYF.

V gene TRBV27 combines with J gene TRBJ2-1, with 13 nucleotides matching TRBD2. The CDR3 is made up of 15 amino acids. The germline V gene encodes CDR1 MNHEY and CDR2 SMNVEV (reference sequence). V trimming: 7 bases; J trimming: 14 bases; junction bases outside the gene matches: 14. For the CDR3, the DNA is TGTGCCAGCACCGCCGGACTAGCGGGGGTCCAAAGAGAGTTCTTC. Translated, it gives CASTAGLAGVQREFF.